This TCR beta chain was sequenced during a study of cytomegalovirus exposure and HLA in healthy donors. PCR employed 60 Vbeta and 13 Jbeta primers. Clones were sequenced by immunoSEQ multiplex PCR, and TCRdb holds only the in-frame ones, with some missing. The sample records 35,000 to 50,000 clones, approximately 84% being singletons. A note on this clone: What it recognizes is unknown.

Study results and caveats: Some V segments, TRBV6-2 and TRBV6-3 among them, were indistinguishable and were therefore excluded.

Trimming at V came to 3 bases and at J to 4 bases, leaving 7 bases not matched to a gene. This CDR3 has 16 residues. In germline, CDR1 is MNHEY, CDR2 SVGAGI. Participants comprised healthy donors of bone marrow. This sequence originates from a man in his forties or fifties in good health and CMV-seronegative. Sequenced: PBMCs. This chain joins TRBV6-5 and TRBJ2-1, with 9 bases identical to TRBD2. The CDR3 DNA is TGTGCCAGCAGTTATAGAGCGGGGGGAAGGTACAATGAGCAGTTCTTC. It yields the protein CASSYRAGGRYNEQFF.